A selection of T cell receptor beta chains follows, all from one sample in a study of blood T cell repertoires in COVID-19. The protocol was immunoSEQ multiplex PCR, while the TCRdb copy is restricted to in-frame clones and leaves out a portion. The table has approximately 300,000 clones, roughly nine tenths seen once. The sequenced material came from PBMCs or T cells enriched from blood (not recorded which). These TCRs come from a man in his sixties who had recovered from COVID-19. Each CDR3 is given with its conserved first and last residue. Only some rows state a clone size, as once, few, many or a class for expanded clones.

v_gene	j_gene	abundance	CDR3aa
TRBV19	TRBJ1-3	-	CASRQGSGNTIYF
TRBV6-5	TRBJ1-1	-	CASSYSGGNTEAFF
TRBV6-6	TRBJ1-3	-	CASSYGQTGNTIYF
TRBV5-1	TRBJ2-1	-	CASSRVPGQGGYEQFF
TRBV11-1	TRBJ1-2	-	CASSSTVNYGYTF
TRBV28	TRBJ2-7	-	CASSPRTSGSNEQYF
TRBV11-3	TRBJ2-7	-	CASSARGTGGHHEQYF
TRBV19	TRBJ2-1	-	CASSSRLGGGGTSGTYNEQFF
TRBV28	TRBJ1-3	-	CASSLLQGASGNTIYF
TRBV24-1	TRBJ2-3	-	CATSELTGGRTDTQYF
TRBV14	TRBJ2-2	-	CASSDFGTGELFF
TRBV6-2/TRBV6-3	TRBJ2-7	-	CASSYQAGGYEQYF
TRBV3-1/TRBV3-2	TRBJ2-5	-	CASSPGTSGIVETQYF
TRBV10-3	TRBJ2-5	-	CAIASGETQYF
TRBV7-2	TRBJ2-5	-	CASSRDTLQETQYF
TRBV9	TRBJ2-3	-	CASSVSGRFADTQYF
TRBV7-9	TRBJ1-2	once	CASSPSGQGVHGYTF
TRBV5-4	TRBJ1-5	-	CASSLGPGFGNQPQHF
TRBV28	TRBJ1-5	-	CASSSGGTVSNQPQHF
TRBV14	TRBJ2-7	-	CASSQGGAGEQYF
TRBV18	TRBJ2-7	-	CASSPPETGFGEQYF
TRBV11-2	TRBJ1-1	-	CASSLGGQSEAFF
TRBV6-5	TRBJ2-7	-	CASNRDREYEQYF
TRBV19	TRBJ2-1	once	CASRETSGHYNEQFF